The text below deals with one T cell receptor beta chain. As yet, its antigen is unknown. Between the trimmed V and J ends, which lost 8 bases and 0 bases, there was a span of 14 bases. Germline values: CDR1 SEHNR, CDR2 FQNEAQ (reference sequence). This CDR3 comprises 15 residues. cDNA reverse transcribed from extracted RNA served as the sequencing template. The data were produced by immunoSEQ multiplex PCR, yet TCRdb's version contains in-frame clones alone and is incomplete. Here the sample spans 95,000 to 110,000 clones, roughly 50% being singletons. This specimen comes from a study of CD8+ T cells in alopecia areata. Study-level findings and limits: TCR sharing was clearer in mice than between patients, perhaps partly owing to patient HLA diversity. Sequencing of scalp samples also includes resident alphabeta T cells from normal skin. Higher clonality than in normal scalp was seen in lesional scalp, especially alopecia totalis/universalis.

The sample comprised CD4+ T cells sorted from blood. This clonotype was sampled from a human donor in good health. The chain is built from TRBV7-9 and TRBJ2-1; D is ambiguous. CDR3 loop: CASPPQYFSYNEQFF. Here the CDR3 DNA reads TGTGCCAGCCCCCCCCAATACTTCTCCTACAATGAGCAGTTCTTC.